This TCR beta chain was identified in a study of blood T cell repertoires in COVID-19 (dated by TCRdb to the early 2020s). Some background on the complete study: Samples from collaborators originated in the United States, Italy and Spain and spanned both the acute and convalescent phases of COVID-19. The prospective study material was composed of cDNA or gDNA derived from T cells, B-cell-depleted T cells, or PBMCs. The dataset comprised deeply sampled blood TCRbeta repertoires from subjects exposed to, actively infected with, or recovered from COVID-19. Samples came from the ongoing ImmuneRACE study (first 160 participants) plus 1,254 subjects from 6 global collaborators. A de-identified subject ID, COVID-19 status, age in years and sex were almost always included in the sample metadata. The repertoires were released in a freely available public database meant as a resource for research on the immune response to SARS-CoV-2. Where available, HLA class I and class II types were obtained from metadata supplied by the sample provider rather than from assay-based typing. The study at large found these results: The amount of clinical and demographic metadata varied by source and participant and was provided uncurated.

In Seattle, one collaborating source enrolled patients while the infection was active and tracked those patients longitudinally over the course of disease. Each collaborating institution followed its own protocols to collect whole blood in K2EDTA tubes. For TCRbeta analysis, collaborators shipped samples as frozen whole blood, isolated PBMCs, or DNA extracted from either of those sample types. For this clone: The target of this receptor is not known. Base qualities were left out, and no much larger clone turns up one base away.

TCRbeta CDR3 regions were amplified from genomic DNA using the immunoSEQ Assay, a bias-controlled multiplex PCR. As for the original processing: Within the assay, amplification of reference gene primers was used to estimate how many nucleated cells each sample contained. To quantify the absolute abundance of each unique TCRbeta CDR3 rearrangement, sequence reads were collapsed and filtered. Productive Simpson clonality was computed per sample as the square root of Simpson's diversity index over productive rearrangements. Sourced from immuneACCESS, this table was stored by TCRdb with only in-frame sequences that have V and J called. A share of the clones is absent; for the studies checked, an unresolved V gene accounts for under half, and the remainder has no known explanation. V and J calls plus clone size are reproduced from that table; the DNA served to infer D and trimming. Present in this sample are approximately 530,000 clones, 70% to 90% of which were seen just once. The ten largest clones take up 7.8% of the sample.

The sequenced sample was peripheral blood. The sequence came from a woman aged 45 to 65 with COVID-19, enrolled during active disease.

The DNA is TGTGCCAGCAGCTCCCCCGACAGGGTTACCCTTTTGGCCCTCCACTTT. This gives the protein CASSSPDRVTLLALHF. The rearrangement joined TRBV27 to TRBJ1-6, and 7 bases in between align with TRBD1. Reading the germline V gene (reference sequence) gives CDR1 MNHEY and CDR2 SMNVEV. The junction shows trimming of 6 bases on V and 14 bases on J, and the gene matches do not reach 19 bases of it. The CDR3 numbers 16 residues from cysteine through phenylalanine. The retained sequence is limited to the CDR3, 48 bases, with the frame set at the first base.